The TCR beta chain described here comes from a study of blood T cell repertoires in COVID-19. TCRdb's copy holds only in-frame clones and misses some; the assay was immunoSEQ multiplex PCR. The sample lists about 380,000 clones; 85% were seen once. Worth noting for this clone: At the DNA level, this CDR3 is encoded by other sequences in the same sample as well.

The receptor was derived from a woman aged 18-29 years with acute or convalescent COVID-19. Specimen: peripheral blood.

The CDR3 DNA sequence: TGTGCCAGCAGCTCTAGCGGGAGTTCCACCGGGGAGCTGTTTTTT. Translated, it gives CASSSSGSSTGELFF. V and J are TRBV7-3 and TRBJ2-2, with 10 bases aligning to TRBD2. Germline V lookup: CDR1 SGHTA, CDR2 FQGTGA. CDR3 length: 15 residues. After removal of 4 bases from V and 4 bases from J, the junction contained 3 bases not matched to a gene.